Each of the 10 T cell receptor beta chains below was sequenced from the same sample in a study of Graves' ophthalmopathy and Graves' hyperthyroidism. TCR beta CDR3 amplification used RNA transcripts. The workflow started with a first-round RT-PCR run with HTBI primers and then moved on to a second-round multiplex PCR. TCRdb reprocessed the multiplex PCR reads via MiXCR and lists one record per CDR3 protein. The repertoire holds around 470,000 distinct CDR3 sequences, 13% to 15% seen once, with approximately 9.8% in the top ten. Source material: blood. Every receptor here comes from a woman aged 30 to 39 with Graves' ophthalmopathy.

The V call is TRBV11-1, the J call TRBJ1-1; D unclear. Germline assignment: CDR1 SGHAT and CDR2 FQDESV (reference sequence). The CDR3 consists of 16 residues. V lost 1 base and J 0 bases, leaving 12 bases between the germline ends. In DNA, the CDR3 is TGTGCCAGCAGCTTAGGGCACCGAGTTATGAACACTGAAGCTTTCTTT. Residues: CASSLGHRVMNTEAFF. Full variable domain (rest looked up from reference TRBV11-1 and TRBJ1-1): EAEVAQSPRYKITEKSQAVAFWCDPISGHATLYWYRQILGQGPELLVQFQDESVVDDSQLPKDRFSAERLKGVDSTLKIQPAELGDSAMYLCASSLGHRVMNTEAFFGQGTRLTVV.

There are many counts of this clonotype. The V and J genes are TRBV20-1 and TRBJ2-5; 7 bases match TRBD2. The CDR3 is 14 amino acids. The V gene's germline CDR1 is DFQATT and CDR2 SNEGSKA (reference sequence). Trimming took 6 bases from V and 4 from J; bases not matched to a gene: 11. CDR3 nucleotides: TGCAGTGCGGGGGACGGGGAGGGTGCAGAGACCCAGTACTTC. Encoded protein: CSAGDGEGAETQYF.

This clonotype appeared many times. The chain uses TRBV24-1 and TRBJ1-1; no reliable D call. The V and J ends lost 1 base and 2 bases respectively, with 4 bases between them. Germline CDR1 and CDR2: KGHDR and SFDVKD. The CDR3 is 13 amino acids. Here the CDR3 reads CATSDFRNTEAFF. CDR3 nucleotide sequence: TGTGCCACCAGTGATTTCCGAAACACTGAAGCTTTCTTT.

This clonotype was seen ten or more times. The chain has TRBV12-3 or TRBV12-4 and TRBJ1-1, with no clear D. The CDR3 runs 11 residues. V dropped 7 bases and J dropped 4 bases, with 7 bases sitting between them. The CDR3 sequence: CASKVSTEAFF. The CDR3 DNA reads TGTGCCAGCAAAGTTAGCACTGAAGCTTTCTTT.

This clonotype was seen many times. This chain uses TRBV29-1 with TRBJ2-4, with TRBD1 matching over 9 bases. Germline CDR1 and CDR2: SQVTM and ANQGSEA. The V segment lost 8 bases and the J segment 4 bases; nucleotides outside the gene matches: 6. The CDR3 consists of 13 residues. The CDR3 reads CSPRGTGKNIQYF. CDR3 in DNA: TGCAGCCCCCGAGGGACAGGGAAAAACATTCAGTACTTC. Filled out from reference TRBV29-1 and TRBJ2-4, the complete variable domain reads SAVISQKPSRDICQRGTSLTIQCQVDSQVTMMFWYRQQPGQSLTLIATANQGSEATYESGFVIDKFPISRPNLTFSTLTVSNMSPEDSSIYLCSPRGTGKNIQYFGAGTRLSVL.

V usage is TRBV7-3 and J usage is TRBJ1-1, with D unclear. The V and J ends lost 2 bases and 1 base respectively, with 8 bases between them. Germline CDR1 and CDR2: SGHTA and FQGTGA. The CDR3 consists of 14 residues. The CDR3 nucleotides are TGTGCCAGCAGCTTATCTACAGCGAACACTGAAGCTTTCTTT. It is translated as CASSLSTANTEAFF.

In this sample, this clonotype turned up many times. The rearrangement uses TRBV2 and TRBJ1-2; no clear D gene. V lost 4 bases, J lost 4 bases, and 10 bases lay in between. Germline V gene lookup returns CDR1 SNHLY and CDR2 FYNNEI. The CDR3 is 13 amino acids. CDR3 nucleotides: TGTGCCAGCAGTGCCGTGGTGGGCTATGGCTACACCTTC. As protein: CASSAVVGYGYTF.

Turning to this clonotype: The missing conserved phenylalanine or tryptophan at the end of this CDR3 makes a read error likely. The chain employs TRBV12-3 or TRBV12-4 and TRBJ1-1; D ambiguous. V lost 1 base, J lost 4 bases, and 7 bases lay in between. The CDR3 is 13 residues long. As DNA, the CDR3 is TGTGCCAGCAGTTTAGGGTCGACCACTGAAGCTTTCTAT. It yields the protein CASSLGSTTEAFY.

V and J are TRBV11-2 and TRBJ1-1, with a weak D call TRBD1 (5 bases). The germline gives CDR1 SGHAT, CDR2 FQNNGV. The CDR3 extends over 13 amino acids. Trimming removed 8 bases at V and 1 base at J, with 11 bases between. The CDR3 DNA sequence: TGTGCCAGCGCCCAGGGTTCGAACACTGAAGCTTTCTTT. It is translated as CASAQGSNTEAFF.

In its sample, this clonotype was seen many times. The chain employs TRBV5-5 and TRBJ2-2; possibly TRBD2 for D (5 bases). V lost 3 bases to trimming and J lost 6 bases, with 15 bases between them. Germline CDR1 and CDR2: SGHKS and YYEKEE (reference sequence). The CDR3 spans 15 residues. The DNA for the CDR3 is TGTGCCAGCAGCTGGGTGGTTGGAGGCGCCGGGGAGCTGTTTTTT. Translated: CASSWVVGGAGELFF.